This is a list of T cell receptor beta chains from one sample in a study of Graves' ophthalmopathy and Graves' hyperthyroidism. Each CDR3 protein is one row after TCRdb ran MiXCR on the multiplex PCR reads. The sample yields just over 600,000 distinct CDR3 sequences, 22% seen once. What was sequenced was peripheral blood. Receptors were obtained from a woman under 30 with stable Graves' hyperthyroidism. Some clones in this sample may be carry-over from other donors' samples. Each CDR3 is given with its conserved first and last residue. A D gene is named only where the DNA matches it firmly. Clone size, where shown, is once, few, many, or a class for clones that have expanded.

TRBJ1-1	many	TRBV7-9	-	CASSSTDQNTEAFF	TGTGCCAGCAGCTCAACAGACCAGAACACTGAAGCTTTCTTT
TRBJ2-7	-	TRBV6-2/TRBV6-3	-	CASTLGGLSSYEQYF	TGTGCCAGCACCTTGGGCGGACTGAGCTCCTACGAGCAGTACTTC
TRBJ2-7	many	TRBV28	-	CASSSWQYF	TGTGCCAGCAGTTCCTGGCAGTACTTC
TRBJ2-3	many	TRBV6-5	-	CASSSDTQYF	TGTGCCAGCAGTTCAGATACGCAGTATTTT
TRBJ2-7	few	TRBV15	-	CATSSTGGYEQYF	TGTGCCACCAGCAGCACCGGAGGATACGAGCAGTACTTC
TRBJ2-5	few	TRBV13	TRBD1	CASSIALTGAQETQYF	TGTGCCAGCAGCATCGCTTTGACAGGGGCCCAAGAGACCCAGTACTTC
TRBJ2-4	-	TRBV3-1	-	CASSQALEQGNIQYF	TGTGCCAGCAGCCAGGCCTTGGAACAGGGAAACATTCAGTACTTC
TRBJ2-3	-	TRBV6-1	-	CASMDGGPTDTQYF	TGTGCCAGCATGGACGGGGGACCCACAGATACGCAGTATTTC
TRBJ1-5	many	TRBV12-3/TRBV12-4	TRBD1	CASSQTGGNQPQHF	TGTGCCAGCAGTCAGACAGGGGGCAATCAGCCCCAGCATTTT
TRBJ1-3	-	TRBV18	-	CASSSGQSAVSGNTIYF	TGTGCCAGCTCATCCGGACAATCGGCCGTCTCTGGAAACACCATATATTTT
TRBJ2-2	few	TRBV12-3/TRBV12-4	TRBD1	CASSRQGGSTGELFF	TGTGCCAGCTCCCGACAGGGTGGGAGCACCGGGGAGCTGTTTTTT
TRBJ2-6	many	TRBV12-3/TRBV12-4	TRBD1	CASSNPGQFLSGANVLTF	TGTGCCAGCAGCAACCCGGGACAGTTCCTCTCTGGGGCCAACGTCCTGACTTTC
TRBJ2-5	many	TRBV30	TRBD1	CAWSADRVETQYF	TGTGCCTGGAGTGCGGACAGGGTCGAGACCCAGTACTTC
TRBJ2-5	-	TRBV5-5	-	CASSSPTPPETQYF	TGTGCCAGCAGCTCTCCGACTCCACCGGAGACCCAGTACTTC
TRBJ2-7	few	TRBV12-3/TRBV12-4	-	CASSTTSSYEQYF	TGTGCCAGCAGCACAACTAGTTCCTACGAGCAGTACTTC
TRBJ2-5	many	TRBV24-1	TRBD1	CATLHYGTGSF	TGTGCCACCCTCCACTACGGGACAGGATCCTTC
TRBJ2-5	many	TRBV29-1	TRBD2	CSVEDLSRALAGGSAQETQYF	TGCAGCGTTGAAGATCTATCCAGGGCGCTAGCGGGGGGCTCAGCCCAAGAGACCCAGTACTTC
TRBJ1-1	many	TRBV5-1	-	CASSERTATTLEAFF	TGCGCCAGCAGCGAGAGGACAGCGACCACTTTAGAAGCTTTCTTT
TRBJ1-2	many	TRBV10-3	-	CAISVSGEYGGYTF	TGTGCCATCAGTGTGTCGGGAGAGTATGGAGGCTACACCTTC
TRBJ1-1	many	TRBV10-2	-	CATSVDGAGTEAFF	TGCGCCACCTCTGTTGACGGGGCGGGAACTGAAGCTTTCTTT
TRBJ2-2	many	TRBV5-1	-	CASSLKLAGELFF	TGCGCCAGCAGCTTGAAACTAGCCGGGGAGCTGTTTTTT
TRBJ1-2	few	TRBV6-1	TRBD1	CASTSVTGAGTYGYTF	TGTGCCAGCACCTCGGTGACAGGGGCCGGAACTTATGGCTACACCTTC
TRBJ2-3	many	TRBV7-8	-	CASSPGAGITDTQYF	TGTGCCAGCAGCCCTGGGGCAGGGATCACAGATACGCAGTATTTT
TRBJ1-5	few	TRBV18	-	CASSTTEYQPQHF	TGTGCCAGCTCAACGACAGAGTATCAGCCCCAGCATTTT
TRBJ2-7	many	TRBV5-1	-	CASSDNRIEQYF	TGCGCCAGCAGCGACAACAGGATCGAGCAGTACTTC